This note documents a single T cell receptor beta chain sequence. The target antigen is unknown. The data belong to a study of early T cells in non-severe SARS-CoV-2 infection. Germline-derived CDR1 and CDR2 are SGDLS and YYNGEE. V dropped 2 bases and J dropped 7 bases, with 4 bases sitting between them. The CDR3 has 11 amino acids. TCRdb ran MiXCR on the 5' RACE reads and lists one entry per CDR3 protein. The data contain 65,000 to 95,000 distinct CDR3 sequences, roughly 9.6% of them singletons. The study's findings and limits: The study's VDJdb matching favored anti-spike CD8 responses and missed private and CD4 specificities.

Sequencing was done on a sample of whole blood. This TCR was recovered from an adult who was a healthcare worker with PCR-confirmed SARS-CoV-2 infection or an uninfected control (not recorded which). The rearrangement links TRBV9 to TRBJ1-3; D remains ambiguous. Here the CDR3 DNA reads TGTGCCAGCAGCGTGGGGAACACCATATATTTT. Protein: CASSVGNTIYF.